Listed below are T cell receptor beta chains from one sample, sequenced in a study of response to subunit inactivated influenza vaccine. Each CDR3 protein is one row after TCRdb ran MiXCR on the RT-PCR reads. The sample lists about 540,000 distinct CDR3 sequences; 20% to 25% were seen once. These data were likewise used in another study, on T cells expressing NK-cell markers.

The specimen comprised CD4+ T cells sorted from PBMCs, sampled 11 to 12 days after vaccination. The receptors come from a man aged 50-60 years who received an inactivated influenza vaccine. The conserved cysteine and the conserved F or W are not part of the CDR3 here. Fields, in order: V gene, CDR3 protein.

v_gene: TRBV5-1
CDR3aa: ASKTTSGNTGELF

v_gene: TRBV5-1
CDR3aa: ASRRDTSNTEAF

v_gene: TRBV12-3/TRBV12-4
CDR3aa: ASSSTLRALGGELF

v_gene: TRBV6-2/TRBV6-3
CDR3aa: ASSYVGDADTQY

v_gene: TRBV4-2
CDR3aa: ASSQERSGGWETQY

v_gene: TRBV6-7
CDR3aa: ASSTRGTLYPEAF

v_gene: TRBV4-1
CDR3aa: ASSPSGRGGYNEQF

v_gene: TRBV20-1
CDR3aa: TAQGVEYEQY

v_gene: TRBV20-1
CDR3aa: SALPGQGADTQY

v_gene: TRBV3-1
CDR3aa: ASSQRDRPYNEQF

v_gene: TRBV11-2
CDR3aa: ASSLGIAGVQY

v_gene: TRBV7-2
CDR3aa: ASSLKAGGELF

v_gene: TRBV11-3
CDR3aa: ASSLVTGGSTGELF

v_gene: TRBV5-5
CDR3aa: ASSLAGRGNYGYT

v_gene: TRBV6-1
CDR3aa: ASTQLAIQETQY

v_gene: TRBV5-6
CDR3aa: ASSRLAGGPVGELF

v_gene: TRBV5-1
CDR3aa: ASSLARLAGGLTDTQY

v_gene: TRBV10-3
CDR3aa: AIRPTGTGFYEQY

v_gene: TRBV10-3
CDR3aa: AISEDRVTQY

v_gene: TRBV29-1
CDR3aa: SVANDIHSNQPQH

v_gene: TRBV6-2/TRBV6-3
CDR3aa: ASRKTGNYGYT

v_gene: TRBV12-3/TRBV12-4
CDR3aa: ATRTSGTDTQY

v_gene: TRBV6-1
CDR3aa: ATSPRRTSNTEAF

v_gene: TRBV5-6
CDR3aa: ASSFRRTGGPDTQY

v_gene: TRBV6-2/TRBV6-3
CDR3aa: ATSGTGKGLGNQPQH

v_gene: TRBV7-2
CDR3aa: ASSLGQGSEKLF

v_gene: TRBV6-6
CDR3aa: ASSYALSEQY